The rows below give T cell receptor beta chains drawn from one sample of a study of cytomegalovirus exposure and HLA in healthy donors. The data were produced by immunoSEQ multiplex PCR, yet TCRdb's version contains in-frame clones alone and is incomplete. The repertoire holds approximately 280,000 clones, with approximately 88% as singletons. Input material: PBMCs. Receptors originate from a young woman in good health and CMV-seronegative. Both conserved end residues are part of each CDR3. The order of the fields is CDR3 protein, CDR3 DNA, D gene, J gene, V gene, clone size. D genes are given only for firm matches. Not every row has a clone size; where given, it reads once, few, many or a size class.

CASRGWVGAGGTYEQYF TGTGCCAGCAGGGGGTGGGTTGGAGCGGGAGGGACCTACGAGCAGTACTTC TRBD2 TRBJ2-7 TRBV27 few
CASSVPQGTKNLYGYTF TGTGCCAGCAGCGTACCCCAAGGGACAAAGAACCTCTATGGCTACACCTTC . TRBJ1-2 TRBV9 .
CASSYPAAENYEQYF TGTGCCAGCAGTTACCCCGCAGCGGAGAACTACGAGCAGTACTTC . TRBJ2-7 TRBV6-6 once
CASSLSPTGYNEQFF TGTGCCAGCAGTTTATCCCCGACAGGATACAATGAGCAGTTCTTC . TRBJ2-1 TRBV28 .
CASSPTDRDEQYF TGTGCCAGCAGCCCGACGGACAGGGACGAGCAGTACTTC TRBD1 TRBJ2-7 TRBV7-3 .
CASSLPSQIEQFF TGTGCCAGCAGTTTGCCTAGCCAGATTGAGCAGTTCTTC . TRBJ2-1 TRBV27 .
CASSLGQGSRETQYF TGTGCCAGCAGCTTAGGACAGGGATCGAGAGAGACCCAGTACTTC . TRBJ2-5 TRBV13 .
CASSSGQLTNEKLFF TGTGCCAGCAGCTCGGGACAGCTAACTAATGAAAAACTGTTTTTT TRBD1 TRBJ1-4 TRBV13 .
CASGLNRNSYNEQFF TGTGCCAGCGGACTAAACCGTAACTCCTACAATGAGCAGTTCTTC . TRBJ2-1 TRBV6-5 .
CAWRRSSTGELFF TGTGCCTGGAGAAGGAGTAGCACCGGGGAGCTGTTTTTT . TRBJ2-2 TRBV30 .
CARSLVSSGMGGEQYF TGTGCCAGAAGCTTGGTTTCTAGCGGGATGGGCGGCGAGCAGTACTTC TRBD2 TRBJ2-7 TRBV5-3 .
CASSLTGESYNEQFF TGTGCCAGCAGCTTGACAGGGGAGTCCTACAATGAGCAGTTCTTC TRBD1 TRBJ2-1 TRBV7-3 .
CASSATGQGGTEAFF TGTGCCAGCAGCGCAACCGGACAGGGGGGCACTGAAGCTTTCTTT TRBD1 TRBJ1-1 TRBV9 .
CASSEEPSGGYNEQFF TGTGCCAGCAGTGAAGAGCCTAGCGGGGGGTACAATGAGCAGTTCTTC TRBD2 TRBJ2-1 TRBV6-1 .
CASSPPMNTEAFF TGTGCCAGCTCACCCCCCATGAACACTGAAGCTTTCTTT . TRBJ1-1 TRBV18 .
CAISEREGVAYGYTF TGTGCCATCAGTGAGAGGGAAGGGGTCGCCTATGGCTACACCTTC . TRBJ1-2 TRBV10-3 .
CAIGGTGGRFSSYEQYF TGTGCCATAGGTGGGACAGGGGGAAGGTTTAGCTCCTACGAGCAGTACTTC TRBD1 TRBJ2-7 TRBV2 .
CASRESGDTQYF TGCGCCAGCAGAGAGTCCGGAGATACGCAGTATTTT . TRBJ2-3 TRBV5-1 once
CASTNPRQRQETQYF TGTGCCAGCACGAACCCGAGACAACGACAAGAGACCCAGTACTTC . TRBJ2-5 TRBV7-8 .
CASSDPRDRDFYSNQPQHF TGTGCCAGCAGTGATCCCAGGGACAGGGACTTTTATAGCAATCAGCCCCAGCATTTT TRBD1 TRBJ1-5 TRBV2 .
CASSLEGTGGTQPQHF TGTGCCAGCAGTTTAGAGGGGACAGGGGGCACGCAGCCCCAGCATTTT TRBD1 TRBJ1-5 TRBV28 .
CASSLIRGAYNTGELFF TGTGCCAGCAGTTTAATACGGGGGGCTTATAACACCGGGGAGCTGTTTTTT . TRBJ2-2 TRBV27 .
CASSPPGAVFYGYTF TGTGCCAGCAGTCCCCCGGGAGCCGTCTTCTATGGCTACACCTTC . TRBJ1-2 TRBV6-5 .
CASSSGLAGSTDTQYF TGTGCCAGCAGCTCTGGACTAGCGGGTAGCACAGATACGCAGTATTTT TRBD2 TRBJ2-3 TRBV11-2 .
CSAARDSNSGNTIYF TGCAGCGCTGCCCGGGACAGCAACTCTGGAAACACCATATATTTT TRBD1 TRBJ1-3 TRBV29-1 .
CASSLVAGQIPYEQYF TGTGCCAGCAGCTTGGTGGCCGGACAGATCCCCTACGAGCAGTACTTC . TRBJ2-7 TRBV5-6 .
CASSPGSGGEKLFF TGTGCCAGCAGTCCGGGGTCAGGAGGTGAAAAACTGTTTTTT . TRBJ1-4 TRBV27 .
CASSGTSGRNLDTQYF TGTGCCAGCAGTGGGACTAGCGGGAGAAATTTAGATACGCAGTATTTT TRBD2 TRBJ2-3 TRBV28 .
CASSQSRGTEETQYF TGCGCCAGCAGCCAATCTCGAGGGACAGAAGAGACCCAGTACTTC TRBD1 TRBJ2-5 TRBV4-3 .